This T cell receptor (beta chain) was obtained from a study of response to subunit inactivated influenza vaccine. CDR3 length: 14 residues. V was pared by 4 bases and J by 6 bases, with 17 bases between. Germline assignment: CDR1 SGHRS and CDR2 YFSETQ. Points on this clonotype: The antigen remains undetermined.

TCRdb reprocessed the RT-PCR reads with MiXCR, giving one entry per CDR3 protein. This repertoire shows roughly 700,000 distinct CDR3 sequences, approximately 15% found once; its top ten account for 5.5% to 7%. Study-level points and caveats: Few new T cells, the authors suggested, are recruited by each seasonal influenza vaccination.

The chain has TRBV5-1 and TRBJ2-7, with a tentative D call TRBD1 (6 bases). The starting material was PBMCs from blood, obtained approximately 15 days before vaccination. This receptor was obtained from a man aged 45-65 years who received an inactivated influenza vaccine. The CDR3 spells CASSITHDRSEQYF. The CDR3 DNA reads as TGCGCCAGCAGCATCACACACGACAGGTCCGAGCAGTACTTC.